This paragraph reports one T cell receptor (beta chain). Its antigen is still unknown. This record comes from a study of cytomegalovirus exposure and HLA in healthy donors. Study-wide points: The study designated 150 to 200 TCR beta chains cytomegalovirus-associated. Several of the most significant clusters appeared, in a later analysis, to be linked to common viral pathogens.

Primers for the PCR totalled 60 Vbeta and 13 Jbeta. Original processing notes: It was a later analysis that counted around 85 million unique TCR beta chains, of which roughly 10 million were shared. TCRdb's copy holds only in-frame clones and misses some; the assay was immunoSEQ multiplex PCR. V, J and clone size derive from that table, while D and trimming were established from the DNA sequence. This table has 85,000 to 100,000 clones, 84% appearing once. The V gene's germline CDR1 is SGHDT and CDR2 YYEEEE. This CDR3 contains 14 residues. V lost 5 bases to trimming and J lost 3 bases; unmatched junction nucleotides: 6. Unrecorded immune exposures were likely, despite nominal health at sampling.

Specimen: PBMCs. J is TRBJ1-2 and V is TRBV5-6; 8 nucleotides agree with TRBD1. The sequence was obtained from a woman aged 18-29 years in good health and CMV-seropositive. The CDR3 region is CASRDETGDYGYTF. The CDR3 DNA is TGTGCCAGCAGAGACGAGACAGGGGACTATGGCTACACCTTC.